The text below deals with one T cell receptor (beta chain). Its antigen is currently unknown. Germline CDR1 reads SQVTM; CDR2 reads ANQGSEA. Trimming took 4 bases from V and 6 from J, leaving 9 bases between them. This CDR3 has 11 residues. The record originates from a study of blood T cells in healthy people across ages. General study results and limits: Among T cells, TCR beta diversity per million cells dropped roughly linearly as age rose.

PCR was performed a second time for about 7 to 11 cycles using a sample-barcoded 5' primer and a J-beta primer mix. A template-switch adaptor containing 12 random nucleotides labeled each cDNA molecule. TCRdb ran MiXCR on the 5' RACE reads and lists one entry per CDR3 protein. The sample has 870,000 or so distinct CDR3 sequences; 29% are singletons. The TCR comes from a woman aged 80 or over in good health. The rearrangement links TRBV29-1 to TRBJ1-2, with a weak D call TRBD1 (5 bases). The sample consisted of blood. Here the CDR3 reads CSVGGENGYTF. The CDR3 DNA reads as TGCAGCGTTGGAGGGGAGAATGGCTACACCTTC. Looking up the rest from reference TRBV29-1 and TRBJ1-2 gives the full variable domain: SAVISQKPSRDICQRGTSLTIQCQVDSQVTMMFWYRQQPGQSLTLIATANQGSEATYESGFVIDKFPISRPNLTFSTLTVSNMSPEDSSIYLCSVGGENGYTFGSGTRLTVV.